This T cell receptor beta chain was profiled in a study of vaccination and CD4 T cells after COVID-19. General study points: A nonsignificant rise from roughly 21 to 40 was seen in the median number of SARS-CoV-2-reactive clonotypes. Convalescent patients had a median approximately 86% of post-vaccine SARS-CoV-2-reactive clones that were detected only after vaccination, not before it.

A remark on this clonotype: The antigen remains undetermined.

This CDR3 is 14 amino acids long. V trimming: 6 bases; J trimming: 1 base; junction bases outside the gene matches: 4. The study sequenced cultured CD4+ T cell DNA using the Oncomine TCR Beta short-read assay. MiXCR, run by TCRdb on the PCR reads, gives a single entry per CDR3 protein. The sample lists about 20,000 distinct CDR3 sequences; less than 55% were seen once. Stated treatment: 10-day PBMC culture with coronavirus spike peptide pools or control peptides (ViraFEST assay). The sequencing input was cultured CD4+ T cells from blood. The sequence came from a human donor with COVID-19. The V and J genes are TRBV12-3 or TRBV12-4 and TRBJ1-1; 8 nucleotides align to TRBD1. CDR3 sequence (DNA): TGTGCCAGCAGCCGGACAGGGCCGAACACTGAAGCTTTCTTT. Encoded protein: CASSRTGPNTEAFF.